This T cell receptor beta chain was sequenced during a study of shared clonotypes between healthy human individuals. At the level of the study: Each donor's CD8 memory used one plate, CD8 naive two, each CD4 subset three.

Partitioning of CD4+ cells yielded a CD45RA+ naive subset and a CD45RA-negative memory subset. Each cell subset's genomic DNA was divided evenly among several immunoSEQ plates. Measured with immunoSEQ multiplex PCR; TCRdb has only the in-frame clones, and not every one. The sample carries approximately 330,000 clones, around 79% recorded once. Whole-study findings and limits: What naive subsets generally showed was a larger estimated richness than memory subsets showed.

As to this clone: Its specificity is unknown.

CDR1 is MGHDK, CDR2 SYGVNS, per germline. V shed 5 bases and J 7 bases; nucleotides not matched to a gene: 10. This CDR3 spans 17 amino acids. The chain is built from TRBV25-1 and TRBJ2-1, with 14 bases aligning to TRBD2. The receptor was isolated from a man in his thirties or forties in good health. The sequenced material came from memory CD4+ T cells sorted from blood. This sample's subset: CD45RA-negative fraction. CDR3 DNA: TGTGCCAGCAGTCCTACCGGGACTAGCGGGAGTGGGAATGAGCAGTTCTTC. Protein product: CASSPTGTSGSGNEQFF.